What follows are 22 T cell receptor beta chains derived from one specimen sequenced in a study of T cells after yellow fever vaccination. TCRdb passed the 5' RACE reads through MiXCR, listing each CDR3 protein once. This sample carries fewer than 400,000 distinct CDR3 sequences, 6% to 8% of them seen once, and the ten largest clones take approximately 15%. The sample consisted of PBMCs, taken 5 days after the yellow fever booster vaccination. Receptor source: a man aged 30 to 39 who received the YFV17D yellow fever vaccine.

This clonotype was seen at least ten times. The chain couples TRBV28 to TRBJ2-1; the D gene is possibly TRBD1 (6 bases). The ends were cut back, 8 bases at V and 9 bases at J, with 23 bases in the middle. Germline CDR1 is MDHEN and CDR2 is SYDVKM. This CDR3 is 15 amino acids long. Here the CDR3 reads CASLPTGLLRAEQFF. The CDR3 DNA reads TGTGCCAGCCTACCGACAGGTCTTCTTAGGGCTGAGCAGTTCTTC.

The chain uses TRBV12-3 or TRBV12-4 and TRBJ1-3; tentative D call: TRBD1 (5 bases). V shed 6 bases and J shed 5 bases, with 14 bases lying between them. This CDR3 region has 14 residues. CDR3 nucleotide sequence: TGTGCCAGCAGACTCCAGGGTTCCCGAAACACCATATATTTT. As protein: CASRLQGSRNTIYF.

The sample holds many counts of this clonotype. J is TRBJ1-5 and V is TRBV3-1; D possibly corresponds to TRBD1 (6 bases). V lost 1 base to trimming and J lost 5 bases, with 12 bases between them. This CDR3 contains 15 residues. CDR1 and CDR2 from the germline V gene are LGHDT and YNNKEL (reference sequence). The CDR3 spells CASSQVQGKDQPQHF. The CDR3 coding sequence is TGTGCCAGCAGCCAAGTTCAGGGGAAAGATCAGCCCCAGCATTTT.

V is TRBV6-1 and J is TRBJ1-5; unclear D gene. Per germline, CDR1 MNHNS and CDR2 SASEGT. V was shortened by 6 bases and J by 0 bases, with 3 bases between the two germline ends. There are 12 residues in the CDR3. CDR3 region: CASRDSNQPQHF. CDR3 DNA sequence: TGTGCCAGCAGGGATAGCAATCAGCCCCAGCATTTT.

This clonotype was seen more than once but under ten times. DNA for the CDR3: TGTGCCAGTAGTTCCCCCGGGACTAGCGGGAGAGTGGATACGCAGTATTTT. This encodes CASSSPGTSGRVDTQYF. The chain joins TRBV19 to TRBJ2-3, with 14 bases identical to TRBD2. The V gene end was trimmed by 5 bases and the J gene end by 6 bases; junction bases not matched to a gene: 10. Germline V gene data show CDR1 as LNHDA and CDR2 as SQIVND (reference sequence). The CDR3 totals 17 residues.

The chain couples TRBV20-1 to TRBJ2-5, with 10 bases that match TRBD2. The germline CDR1 and CDR2 sequences are DFQATT and SNEGSKA (reference sequence). There are 15 residues in the CDR3. V was pared by 2 bases and J by 5 bases, with 8 bases of the junction left unmatched. The CDR3 coding sequence is TGCAGTGCTAGACGGACTAGCGGTGTTGCGGAGACCCAGTACTTC. This gives the protein CSARRTSGVAETQYF.

This chain uses TRBV28 with TRBJ1-2; 7 bases map to TRBD1. Germline trimming cut 3 bases from V and 5 bases from J; bases unmatched to any gene: 6. The CDR3 runs 14 residues. Germline CDR1 reads MDHEN; CDR2 reads SYDVKM. This CDR3 is CASSLMVTGYGYTF. For the CDR3, the DNA is TGTGCCAGCAGTTTGATGGTGACAGGGTATGGCTACACCTTC.

In its sample, this clonotype was seen a few times. This chain connects TRBV6-1 to TRBJ2-7; the D gene is possibly TRBD1 (6 bases). The CDR3 consists of 13 residues. V lost 5 bases to trimming and J lost 4 bases, with 12 bases between them. CDR1 and CDR2 (germline): MNHNS, SASEGT. The CDR3 sequence: CASSIGRGYEQYF. Here the CDR3 DNA reads TGTGCCAGCAGTATAGGCAGGGGTTACGAGCAGTACTTC.

This clonotype was found a few times. The gene calls are TRBV5-4 and TRBJ2-7; 8 nucleotides line up with TRBD2. CDR1 is SGHNT and CDR2 is YYREEE in the germline V gene (reference sequence). The CDR3 has 15 amino acids. V gave up 4 bases and J gave up 3 bases; unmatched junction bases: 9. The CDR3 bases are TGTGCCAGCAGCCCGAGCGGGAGTAGGGGCTACGAGCAGTACTTC. Protein sequence: CASSPSGSRGYEQYF.

This clonotype was counted only a few times. This chain links TRBV7-2 with TRBJ2-3; D remains unclear. Germline values: CDR1 SGHTA, CDR2 FQGNSA. Trimming pared 5 bases from V and 2 bases from J, leaving 8 bases between. The CDR3 runs 13 residues. The CDR3 nucleotides are TGTGCCAGCAGCCCGAGAAACACAGATACGCAGTATTTT. Amino acids: CASSPRNTDTQYF.

This clonotype was observed a handful of times. This chain links TRBV5-1 with TRBJ1-2; no reliable D call. CDR1 and CDR2 (germline): SGHRS, YFSETQ. V shed 4 bases and J shed 6 bases, with 16 bases lying between them. The CDR3 extends over 14 amino acids. CDR3 nucleotide sequence: TGCGCCAGCAGCATTGCCCCGGCAGGAGATGGCTACACCTTC. Translated, it gives CASSIAPAGDGYTF.

This clonotype was counted many times. The chain carries TRBV7-9 and TRBJ2-5; D is ambiguous. V lost 4 bases to trimming and J lost 2 bases, with 8 bases between them. The length of the CDR3 is 13 residues. CDR1 and CDR2 from the germline V gene are SEHNR and FQNEAQ (reference sequence). CDR3 in amino acids: CASSSLGQETQYF. In nucleotides, the CDR3 is TGTGCCAGCAGCTCTTTAGGGCAAGAGACCCAGTACTTC.

This clonotype appeared many times. CDR3 sequence reads: CASSQGVLDRNEQFF. CDR3 DNA sequence: TGTGCCAGCAGCCAAGGAGTTTTGGACCGCAATGAGCAGTTCTTC. The chain joins TRBV14 to TRBJ2-1; D not resolved. Germline-derived CDR1 and CDR2 are SGHDN and FVKESK. The CDR3 is made up of 15 amino acids. Trimming removed 1 base from V and 6 bases from J, with 13 bases in between.

The chain carries TRBV9 and TRBJ2-3, with D maybe TRBD2 (5 bases). The CDR3 loop spans 15 amino acids. Trimming removed 0 bases from V and 0 bases from J, with 8 bases in between. Germline-derived CDR1 and CDR2 are SGDLS and YYNGEE. The CDR3 protein is CASSVEPGSTDTQYF. The CDR3 DNA sequence: TGTGCCAGCAGCGTAGAACCGGGGAGCACAGATACGCAGTATTTT.

This clonotype was detected a few times. V gene TRBV20-1 combines with J gene TRBJ2-2; TRBD1 aligns across 8 bases. V was clipped by 5 bases and J by 7 bases; unmatched bases: 6. This CDR3 has 13 amino acids. The germline gives CDR1 DFQATT, CDR2 SNEGSKA (reference sequence). As DNA, the CDR3 is TGCAGTGCTCCGACAGGGGCTAACGGGGAGCTGTTTTTT. Its translation: CSAPTGANGELFF.

This clonotype was detected ten times or more. The genes are TRBV5-1 and TRBJ2-1; 8 nucleotides align to TRBD1. V shed 0 bases, J shed 7 bases, and the junction held 12 bases outside the gene matches. The CDR3 covers 17 residues. Germline CDR1 SGHRS, CDR2 YFSETQ. The CDR3 nucleotides read TGCGCCAGCAGCTTGGCCCTCGCTGGGACAGGATCGAATGAGCAGTTCTTC. Translation gives CASSLALAGTGSNEQFF. The whole variable domain, remainder taken from reference TRBV5-1 and TRBJ2-1, is KAGVTQTPRYLIKTRGQQVTLSCSPISGHRSVSWYQQTPGQGLQFLFEYFSETQRNKGNFPGRFSGRQFSNSRSEMNVSTLELGDSALYLCASSLALAGTGSNEQFFGPGTRLTVL.

This rearrangement joins TRBV5-8 to TRBJ1-3; the match to TRBD1 covers 8 bases. The CDR3 runs to 15 residues. V was pared by 2 bases and J by 3 bases, with 4 bases of the junction left unmatched. Germline V gene data show CDR1 as SGHTS and CDR2 as YDEGEE. The CDR3 spells CASSLKQGVGNTIYF. In DNA form, the CDR3 reads TGTGCCAGCAGCTTAAAACAGGGGGTTGGAAACACCATATATTTT.

This clonotype was observed at least ten times. CDR3 residues: CASSQAGSYGYTF. The CDR3 region has the DNA TGTGCCAGCAGCCAAGCGGGGTCCTATGGCTACACCTTC. This chain uses TRBV6-1 with TRBJ1-2; D gene ambiguous. From germline, CDR1 is MNHNS and CDR2 SASEGT. There are 13 residues in the CDR3. The ends were cut back, 6 bases at V and 4 bases at J, with 12 bases in the middle.

The rearrangement joins TRBV5-1 to TRBJ2-1, with 9 bases lining up with TRBD1. The germline V gene encodes CDR1 SGHRS and CDR2 YFSETQ. The CDR3 contains 16 residues. V was clipped by 4 bases and J by 2 bases; unmatched bases: 7. CDR3 loop: CASSLQGQGPYNEQFF. As DNA, the CDR3 is TGCGCCAGCAGCCTACAAGGACAGGGGCCCTACAATGAGCAGTTCTTC.

A remark on this clonotype: A junction end diverges from the germline sequence, so it may reflect a read error. The gene calls are TRBV25-1 and TRBJ2-1; D gene unclear. Germline V lookup: CDR1 MGHDK, CDR2 SYGVNS. The CDR3 contains 11 residues. CDR3 protein: CASSENEQFRF. CDR3 coding DNA: TGTGCCAGCAGTGAAAATGAACAGTTTCGGTTC.

A few counts support this clonotype. The CDR3 here is CASSRFGLAGGNEQFF. In DNA form, the CDR3 reads TGTGCCAGCAGCCGTTTCGGACTAGCGGGAGGGAATGAGCAGTTCTTC. This chain connects TRBV7-6 to TRBJ2-1; 15 bases are a match to TRBD2. V trimming: 5 bases; J trimming: 7 bases; junction bases outside the gene matches: 6. Germline V gene data show CDR1 as SGHVS and CDR2 as FNYEAQ. This CDR3 comprises 16 residues.

The V and J genes are TRBV12-3 or TRBV12-4 and TRBJ1-6, with D unclear. The CDR3 runs to 15 residues. Trimming removed 1 base from V and 7 bases from J, with 11 bases in between. The CDR3 loop is CASSLGGPINSPLHF. The DNA of the CDR3 is TGTGCCAGCAGTTTAGGAGGGCCGATAAATTCACCCCTCCACTTT.